The next 20 T cell receptor beta chains were all read from a single sample in a study of regulatory T cells in long-lasting Graves disease. In building TCR beta libraries, iRepertoire HTBI primers were used together with Arm-PCR of CDR3 regions. A single record per CDR3 protein comes from TCRdb applying MiXCR to the multiplex PCR reads. The sample yields approximately 360,000 distinct CDR3 sequences, about 23% seen once. Noted time point: persistent/refractory GD, antithyroid drugs over 5 years with positive TRAb. The TCR library used RNA extracted from PBMCs. The sequences come from peripheral blood mononuclear cells (PBMCs), collected when the disease was refractory, from a patient treated with antithyroid drugs. These receptors came from a woman between 40 and 55 years old with Graves disease.

The chain couples TRBV6-9 to TRBJ2-2, with TRBD2 matching over 7 bases. Losses at the gene ends were 3 bases for V and 6 bases for J; bases not matched to a gene: 7. CDR1 and CDR2 (germline): MNHGY, SVAAGI. CDR3 length equals 15 residues. The CDR3 here is CASSYAGVDAGELFF. The CDR3, as DNA: TGTGCCAGCAGTTACGCGGGAGTTGACGCCGGGGAGCTGTTTTTT.

This rearrangement joins TRBV7-2 to TRBJ2-7; D is undetermined. Germline V gene lookup returns CDR1 SGHTA and CDR2 FQGNSA. The V gene lost 5 bases and the J gene lost 4 bases, with 12 bases spanning the gap. The CDR3 covers 13 residues. CDR3 nucleotide sequence: TGTGCCAGCAGCCCCTATAGTGGGTACGAGCAGTACTTC. It is translated as CASSPYSGYEQYF.

This clonotype was recorded at least ten times. This chain joins TRBV6-5 and TRBJ2-7; D gene uncertain. Germline assignment: CDR1 MNHEY and CDR2 SVGAGI. The CDR3 has 15 amino acids. V was clipped by 0 bases and J by 3 bases, with 12 bases between them. CDR3 amino acids: CASSYSTVSGYEQYF. CDR3 coding DNA: TGTGCCAGCAGTTACTCGACGGTGTCGGGCTACGAGCAGTACTTC.

The table lists this clonotype with a count of one. The gene calls are TRBV12-3 or TRBV12-4 and TRBJ2-1; D remains ambiguous. Trimming pared 6 bases from V and 6 bases from J, leaving 12 bases between. This CDR3 spans 13 amino acids. In DNA form, the CDR3 reads TGTGCCAGCAGCCCCTTTGGCTCCAATGAGCAGTTCTTC. Encoded protein: CASSPFGSNEQFF.

The chain carries TRBV25-1 and TRBJ2-3; D is possibly TRBD2 (5 bases). Per germline, CDR1 MGHDK and CDR2 SYGVNS. V gave up 6 bases and J gave up 6 bases, with 10 bases separating them. The CDR3 is 12 amino acids. CDR3 residues: CASRGSGDTQYF. DNA of the CDR3: TGTGCCAGCAGGGGTTCGGGGGATACGCAGTATTTT. The full variable domain, completed using reference TRBV25-1 and TRBJ2-3, is EADIYQTPRYLVIGTGKKITLECSQTMGHDKMYWYQQDPGMELHLIHYSYGVNSTEKGDLSSESTVSRIRTEHFPLTLESARPSHTSQYLCASRGSGDTQYFGPGTRLTVL.

V usage is TRBV29-1 and J usage is TRBJ2-2; weak D call: TRBD2 (6 bases). The CDR3 has 15 amino acids. V was clipped by 6 bases and J by 0 bases, with 14 bases between them. Germline CDR1 reads SQVTM; CDR2 reads ANQGSEA. Here the CDR3 reads CSVALAEPNTGELFF. Written as DNA, the CDR3 is TGCAGCGTCGCGTTAGCGGAACCGAACACCGGGGAGCTGTTTTTT.

This chain uses TRBV20-1 with TRBJ1-1; D gene ambiguous. This CDR3 has 10 amino acids. In germline, CDR1 is DFQATT, CDR2 SNEGSKA (reference sequence). With 5 bases removed from V and 6 bases from J, the gap between germline ends came to 7 bases. Here the CDR3 DNA reads TGCAGTGCTCAGGCAGCTGAAGCTTTCTTT. Translating gives CSAQAAEAFF.

This clonotype was found a few times. Written as DNA, the CDR3 is TGCAGCGTTGCTGGGTACTACACAGATACGCAGTATTTT. This encodes CSVAGYYTDTQYF. The chain carries TRBV29-1 and TRBJ2-3; D unclear. Trimming left V 4 bases short and J 2 bases short, with 10 bases between. Germline CDR1 SQVTM, CDR2 ANQGSEA. This CDR3 is 13 amino acids long.

This clonotype was observed a few times. The genes are TRBV4-1 and TRBJ1-4; tentative D call: TRBD1 (5 bases). Between the trimmed V and J ends, which lost 3 bases and 5 bases, there was a span of 13 bases. The CDR3 has 15 amino acids. Germline V gene lookup returns CDR1 MGHRA and CDR2 YSYEKL. CDR3 residues: CASSHSGTVNEKLFF. CDR3 DNA sequence: TGCGCCAGCAGCCACTCGGGGACGGTGAATGAAAAACTGTTTTTT.

The table lists this clonotype with many counts. This rearrangement joins TRBV3-1 to TRBJ2-5; no clear D. Trimming shortened V by 6 bases and J by 5 bases, and 7 bases separated the two germline ends. The CDR3 length is 11 residues. Germline V CDR1 and CDR2: LGHDT, YNNKEL (reference sequence). The CDR3 spells CASRLKETQYF. The CDR3, as DNA: TGTGCCAGCAGACTTAAGGAGACCCAGTACTTC.

This clonotype was observed a single time. The J gene is TRBJ2-1, the V gene TRBV10-3; 8 bases map to TRBD1. CDR3 length: 12 amino acids. V lost 9 bases to trimming and J lost 6 bases; unmatched junction nucleotides: 4. Germline CDR1 ENHRY, CDR2 SYGVKD. The CDR3 region has the DNA TGTGCCATAGGAGACAGGGGCAATGAGCAGTTCTTC. As protein: CAIGDRGNEQFF.

This clonotype was picked up many times. V gene TRBV5-1 combines with J gene TRBJ1-1, with D possibly matching TRBD1 (5 bases). Germline CDR1 is SGHRS and CDR2 is YFSETQ. V dropped 2 bases and J dropped 5 bases, with 10 bases sitting between them. The CDR3 consists of 13 residues. CDR3 DNA: TGCGCCAGCAGCTTTGCAGGGACGACTGAAGCTTTCTTT. Translation: CASSFAGTTEAFF.

The chain uses TRBV28 and TRBJ1-2; a possible D gene is TRBD1 (6 bases). The germline V and J ends were trimmed by 9 bases and 6 bases, with 17 bases remaining between them. Per germline, CDR1 MDHEN and CDR2 SYDVKM. The CDR3 has 13 amino acids. In DNA, the CDR3 is TGTGCCAGTGTGACAGGAAAGGACGATGGCTACACCTTC. The encoded protein is CASVTGKDDGYTF.

This clonotype has only a few counts. The chain has TRBV15 and TRBJ2-1; 11 bases agree with TRBD2. With V trimmed by 0 bases and J by 7 bases, 5 bases remained unmatched. The CDR3 spans 16 residues. Germline assignment: CDR1 LNHNV and CDR2 YYDKDF (reference sequence). This CDR3 reads CATSREVAGGPNEQFF. The CDR3 region has the DNA TGTGCCACCAGCAGAGAGGTAGCGGGAGGGCCGAATGAGCAGTTCTTC.

The sample holds many counts of this clonotype. DNA for the CDR3: TGTGCCAGCAGCCTGACAGGATGGGAGACCCAGTACTTC. This codes for CASSLTGWETQYF. V usage is TRBV7-3 and J usage is TRBJ2-5; D is perhaps TRBD1 (6 bases). V lost 5 bases and J lost 5, with 12 bases in between. CDR1 is SGHTA and CDR2 is FQGTGA in the germline V gene. This CDR3 region has 13 residues.

DNA of the CDR3: TGTGCCAGCAGAAGGGAAGATACGCAGTATTTT. Encoded protein: CASRREDTQYF. The chain is built from TRBV12-3 or TRBV12-4 and TRBJ2-3; D not certain. Trimming left V 6 bases short and J 5 bases short, with 6 bases between. This CDR3 spans 11 amino acids.

This clonotype was recorded only once. The chain combines TRBV19 with TRBJ2-3; TRBD2 matches at 13 bases. CDR1 is LNHDA, CDR2 SQIVND, per germline (reference sequence). V was pared by 3 bases and J by 4 bases, with 1 base of the junction left unmatched. This CDR3 has 15 amino acids. Written as DNA, the CDR3 is TGTGCCAGTAGTATGACTAGCGGGAGGTCAGATACGCAGTATTTT. Residues: CASSMTSGRSDTQYF.

This clonotype was detected only once. The V gene is TRBV6-2 or TRBV6-3, the J gene TRBJ2-7; tentatively, D is TRBD1 or TRBD2 (5 bases each). The ends were cut back, 0 bases at V and 4 bases at J, with 16 bases in the middle. The germline V gene has CDR1 MNHEY and CDR2 SVGEGT. This CDR3 region has 16 residues. The CDR3 nucleotides are TGTGCCAGCAGTTACTCTTTTTGGGGCAGGGAGTACGAGCAGTACTTC. It specifies CASSYSFWGREYEQYF.

The V and J genes are TRBV12-3 or TRBV12-4 and TRBJ2-5; 7 nucleotides line up with TRBD1. CDR3 length: 14 amino acids. V shed 3 bases, J shed 2 bases, and the junction held 3 bases outside the gene matches. CDR3 loop: CASSLGQRQETQYF. The CDR3, as DNA: TGTGCCAGCAGTTTGGGACAGCGTCAAGAGACCCAGTACTTC.

With respect to this clonotype: A much larger clone differs by one base, so this may be a read error. V and J are TRBV6-5 and TRBJ2-7, with 12 bases lining up with TRBD2. The CDR3 runs to 16 residues. From germline, CDR1 is MNHEY and CDR2 SVGAGI. DNA for the CDR3: TGTGCCAGCAGTTACTTGACTAGCGGGGGACCCTACGGGCAGTACTTC. This encodes CASSYLTSGGPYGQYF.